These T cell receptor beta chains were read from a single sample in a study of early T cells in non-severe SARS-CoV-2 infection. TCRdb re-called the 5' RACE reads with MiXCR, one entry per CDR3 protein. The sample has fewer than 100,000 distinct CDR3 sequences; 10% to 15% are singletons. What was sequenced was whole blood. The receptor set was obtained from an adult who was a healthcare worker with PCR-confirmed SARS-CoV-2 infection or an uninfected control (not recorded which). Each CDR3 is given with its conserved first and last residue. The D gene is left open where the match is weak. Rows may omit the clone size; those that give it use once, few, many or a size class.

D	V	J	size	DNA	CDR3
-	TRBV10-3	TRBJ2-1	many	TGTGCCATCACTCGAGGGCTAAGCTCCTACAATGAGCAGTTCTTC	CAITRGLSSYNEQFF
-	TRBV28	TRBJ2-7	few	TGTGCCAGCAGTTTAGGGCGGGGAACCTACGAGCAGTACTTC	CASSLGRGTYEQYF
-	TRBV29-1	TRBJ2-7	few	TGCAGCGTTGAAGGGACAGTCACCTCCTACGAGCAGTACTTC	CSVEGTVTSYEQYF
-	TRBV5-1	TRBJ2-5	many	TGCGCCAGCAGCTTGGTCGGTACGGGAAGCGAGACCCAGTACTTC	CASSLVGTGSETQYF
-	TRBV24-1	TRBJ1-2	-	TGTGCCACCAGTGACCCTTCGAAGTCCTATGGCTACACCTTC	CATSDPSKSYGYTF
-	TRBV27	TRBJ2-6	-	TGTGCCAGCAGTTTGAGGACGCAGCTCTCAGGGGCCAACGTCCTGACTTTC	CASSLRTQLSGANVLTF
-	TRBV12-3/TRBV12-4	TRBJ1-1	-	TGTGCCAGCAGTTTAGGGGGGGCGGACACTGAAGCTTTCTTT	CASSLGGADTEAFF
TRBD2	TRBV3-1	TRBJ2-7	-	TGTGCCAGCAGCCAGGAAAGCGGGGGTTCCTACGAGCAGTACTTC	CASSQESGGSYEQYF
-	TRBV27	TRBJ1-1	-	TGTGCCAGCAGTTTTTTAAGTCGCGCTACGGGGGAAGCTTTCTTT	CASSFLSRATGEAFF
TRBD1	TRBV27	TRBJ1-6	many	TGTGCCAGCAGTATACAGGGGGCGGTGAATTCACCCCTCCACTTT	CASSIQGAVNSPLHF
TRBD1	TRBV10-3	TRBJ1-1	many	TGTGCCATCAGTGGGATTGACAGGGGGTTCGATGAAGCTTTCTTT	CAISGIDRGFDEAFF
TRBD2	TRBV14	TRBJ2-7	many	TGTGCCAGCAGCCCCCGCGGGGGGGAGCTCGAGCAGTACTTC	CASSPRGGELEQYF
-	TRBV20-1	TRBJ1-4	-	TGCAGTGCCGCACCGGGACACCAAGAAAAACTGTTTTTT	CSAAPGHQEKLFF
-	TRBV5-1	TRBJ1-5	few	TGCGCCAGCAGCTTAAATAGCAATCAGCCCCAGCATTTT	CASSLNSNQPQHF
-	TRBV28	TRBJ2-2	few	TGTGCCAGCAGAGAGGTGTATAGGACCGGGGAGCTGTTTTTT	CASREVYRTGELFF
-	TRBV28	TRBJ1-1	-	TGTGCCAGCATTGTTCATGAAGCTTTCTTT	CASIVHEAFF
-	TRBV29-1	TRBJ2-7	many	TGCAGCGTTGAGAGGGAGGACGAGCAGTACTTC	CSVEREDEQYF
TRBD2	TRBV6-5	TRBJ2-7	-	TGTGCCAGCAGTCTCCGGACTAGCGGAAAACGGGGGGAGCAGTACTTC	CASSLRTSGKRGEQYF
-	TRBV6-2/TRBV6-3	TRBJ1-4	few	TGTGCCAGCAGCTCTGCCGGGACATCCGCCGAAAAACTGTTTTTT	CASSSAGTSAEKLFF
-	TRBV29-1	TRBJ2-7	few	TGCAGCGTTGAAGATAAAGACAGCTCCTACGAGCAGTACTTC	CSVEDKDSSYEQYF
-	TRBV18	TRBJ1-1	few	TGTGCCAGCTCATCAACCGGAGGTGAGACTGAAGCTTTCTTT	CASSSTGGETEAFF
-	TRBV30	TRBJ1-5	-	TGTGCCTGGAGTCCAGGGCCCGGTCAGCCCCAGCATTTT	CAWSPGPGQPQHF
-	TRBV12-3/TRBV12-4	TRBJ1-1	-	TGTGCCAGCAGCTCATGGGTTATGAACACTGAAGCTTTCTTT	CASSSWVMNTEAFF
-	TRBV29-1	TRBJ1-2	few	TGCAGCGTAAGTGGCTACACCTTC	CSVSGYTF
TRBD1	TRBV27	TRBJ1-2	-	TGTGCCAGCAGTTTACGGGAGGGGGCCGACTATGGCTACACCTTC	CASSLREGADYGYTF
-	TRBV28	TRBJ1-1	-	TGTGCCAGCAACCGGAACATGAACACTGAAGCTTTCTTT	CASNRNMNTEAFF
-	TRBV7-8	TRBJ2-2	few	TGTGCCAGCACCCCCCCTCGCAGGACGAACACCGGGGAGCTGTTTTTT	CASTPPRRTNTGELFF
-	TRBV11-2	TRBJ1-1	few	TGTGCCAGCAGCTTAGCAGGTGAAGCTTTCTTT	CASSLAGEAFF
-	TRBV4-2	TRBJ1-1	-	TGTGCCAGCAGCTCCTGGACACAGGAAGAGAACACTGAAGCTTTCTTT	CASSSWTQEENTEAFF
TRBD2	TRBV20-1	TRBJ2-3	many	TGCAGTGCTAGGGTCCAGACTAGCGGGAGTTCAGATACGCAGTATTTT	CSARVQTSGSSDTQYF
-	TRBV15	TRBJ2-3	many	TGTGCCACCAGCAGTCCTAGGGATGGAGATACGCAGTATTTT	CATSSPRDGDTQYF
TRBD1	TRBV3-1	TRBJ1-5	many	TGTGCCAGCAGCACCGGGACAGTGAATCAGCCCCAGCATTTT	CASSTGTVNQPQHF
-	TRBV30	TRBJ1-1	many	TGTGCCTGGAGTGAACAGATGAACACTGAAGCTTTCTTT	CAWSEQMNTEAFF
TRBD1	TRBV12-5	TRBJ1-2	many	TGTGCTAGTGGTTCGACAGGGATTGGAGGCTACACCTTC	CASGSTGIGGYTF
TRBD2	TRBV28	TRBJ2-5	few	TGTGCCAGCAGTGGGGGAAGCGGGGGACTGGAGACCCAGTACTTC	CASSGGSGGLETQYF
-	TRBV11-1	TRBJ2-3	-	TGTGCCAGCAGCTTAGGGACTGCGGCAGATACGCAGTATTTT	CASSLGTAADTQYF
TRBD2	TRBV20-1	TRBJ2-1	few	TGCAGTGCCCCACAACACGGGACTAGCGGGAGTTGTTTCTTC	CSAPQHGTSGSCFF